The sequence of this T cell receptor (beta chain) was determined in a study of blood T cell repertoires in COVID-19. Study information: The United States, Italy and Spain supplied acute and convalescent COVID-19 samples. T cells, B-cell-depleted T cells, or PBMCs provided the cDNA or gDNA that served as material.

Original handling: Amplification of reference gene primers provided the estimated nucleated cell counts. Sequencing used immunoSEQ multiplex PCR; TCRdb keeps in-frame clones, though not all of them. That table gives V, J and clone size, and the DNA gave D and trimming. The repertoire holds about 120,000 clones, with under 90% as singletons. The V and J ends lost 7 bases and 0 bases respectively, with 16 bases between them. Germline lookup yields CDR1 MNHEY and CDR2 SVGEGT. The length of the CDR3 is 16 residues. The material sequenced was peripheral blood. The source is a man aged 55 to 69 with acute or convalescent COVID-19. The chain is built from TRBV6-2 or TRBV6-3 and TRBJ1-5; no reliable D call. In DNA, the CDR3 is TGTGCCAGCACCCCCCAGCGGGGAGATAGCAATCAGCCCCAGCATTTT. This translates into CASTPQRGDSNQPQHF.